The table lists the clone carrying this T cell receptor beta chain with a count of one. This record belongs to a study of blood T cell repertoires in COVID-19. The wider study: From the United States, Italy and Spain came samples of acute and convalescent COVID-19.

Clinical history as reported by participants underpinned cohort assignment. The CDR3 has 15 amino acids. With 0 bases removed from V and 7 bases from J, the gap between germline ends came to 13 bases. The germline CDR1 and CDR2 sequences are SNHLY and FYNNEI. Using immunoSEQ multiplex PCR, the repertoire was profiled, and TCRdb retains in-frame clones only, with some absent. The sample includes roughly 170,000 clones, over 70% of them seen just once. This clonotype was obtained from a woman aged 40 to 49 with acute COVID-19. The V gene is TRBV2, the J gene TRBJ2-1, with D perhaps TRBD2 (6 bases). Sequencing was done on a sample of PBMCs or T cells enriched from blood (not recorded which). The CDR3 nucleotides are TGTGCCAGCAGTGAAGCTATAGCGGCCCTAAATGAGCAGTTCTTC. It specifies CASSEAIAALNEQFF.